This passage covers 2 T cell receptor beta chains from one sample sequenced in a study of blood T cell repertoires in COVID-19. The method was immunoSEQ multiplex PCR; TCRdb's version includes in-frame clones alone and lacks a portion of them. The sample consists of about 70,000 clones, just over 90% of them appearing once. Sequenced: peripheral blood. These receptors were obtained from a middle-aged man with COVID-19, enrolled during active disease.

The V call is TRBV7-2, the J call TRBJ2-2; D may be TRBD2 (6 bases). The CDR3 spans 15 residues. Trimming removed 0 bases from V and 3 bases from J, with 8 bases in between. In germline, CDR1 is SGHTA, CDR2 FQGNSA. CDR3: CASSLAGGYTGELFF. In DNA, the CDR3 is TGTGCCAGCAGCTTAGCCGGAGGGTACACCGGGGAGCTGTTTTTT. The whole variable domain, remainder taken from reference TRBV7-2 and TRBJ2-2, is GAGVSQSPSNKVTEKGKDVELRCDPISGHTALYWYRQSLGQGLEFLIYFQGNSAPDKSGLPSDRFSAERTGGSVSTLTIQRTQQEDSAVYLCASSLAGGYTGELFFGEGSRLTVL.

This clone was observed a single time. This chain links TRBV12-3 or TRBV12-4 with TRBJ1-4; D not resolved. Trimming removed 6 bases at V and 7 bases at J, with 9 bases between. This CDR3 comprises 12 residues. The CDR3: CASRSGGEKLFF. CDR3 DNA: TGTGCCAGCAGGTCGGGTGGTGAAAAACTGTTTTTT.